A selection of T cell receptor beta chains follows, all from one sample in a study of Ad26.COV2.S vaccination and SARS-CoV-2 variants. The data were produced by immunoSEQ multiplex PCR, yet TCRdb's version contains in-frame clones alone and is incomplete. The repertoire includes approximately 420,000 clones, approximately 90% of them detected once, and 3.6% sits in the top ten. The source was peripheral blood, collected in a trial of Ad26.COV2.S vaccine versus placebo. The source is a person aged 18-60 years who received the Ad26.COV2.S COVID-19 vaccine or a placebo. CDR3s include the opening cysteine and the closing phenylalanine or tryptophan.

>TRBV11-2|TRBJ2-6
CASSMSPRGSGANVLTF
>TRBV10-3|TRBJ1-5
CAISNRDSNQPQHF
>TRBV11-2|TRBJ2-2
CASVGAGGPNTGELFF
>TRBV7-2|TRBJ2-6
CASSLVHGLSGANVLTF
>TRBV11-3|TRBJ2-3
CASSVGRGPDTQYF
>TRBV14|TRBJ1-2
CASSYRDMSIYGYTF
>TRBV7-2|TRBJ1-4
CASSLPGGFEKLFF
>TRBV4-3|TRBJ2-2
CASSQGLLAGGLSGELFF
>TRBV29-1|TRBJ1-3
CSAPGDGNTIYF
>TRBV29-1|TRBJ1-2
CSADLRPPAGGYTF
>TRBV4-2|TRBJ2-7
CASSQEGGASYEQYF
>TRBV7-8|TRBJ1-5
CASSAEEANQPQHF
>TRBV5-6|TRBJ1-2
CASSLAESDSYYGYTF
>TRBV19|TRBJ2-5
CASSVERQGRGTQYF
>TRBV7-3|TRBJ2-3
CASSLNGRGNTDTQYF
>TRBV5-5|TRBJ1-5
CASSLLWDTGNQPQHF
>TRBV2|TRBJ1-3
CASREGQVENTIYF
>TRBV30|TRBJ1-1
CAWSPTMNTEAFF
>TRBV19|TRBJ1-6
CASNRGDNSPLHF
>TRBV9|TRBJ1-4
CASSEREGATNEKLFF
>TRBV30|TRBJ1-2
CACPVGGQLPYGYTF
>TRBV3-1/TRBV3-2|TRBJ1-1
CASSQRGLTNTEAFF
>TRBV5-4|TRBJ1-1
CASSLGGSLTEAFF
>TRBV5-1|TRBJ1-5
CASSLGVHNQPQHF
>TRBV11-2|TRBJ1-6
CASSTSGVRDSPLHF
>TRBV7-2|TRBJ2-3
CASSLVGDFTDTQYF
>TRBV6-2/TRBV6-3|TRBJ1-1
CASSRNTEAFF
>TRBV30|TRBJ2-7
CAWSPGQTPTYEQYF